This TCR beta chain was found in a study of T cells after yellow fever vaccination. Each CDR3 protein gets one entry after TCRdb re-called the 5' RACE reads with MiXCR. The repertoire holds around 310,000 distinct CDR3 sequences, with 3.5% to 4.5% as singletons. Study-level findings and limits: Among all clonotypes, a small share was observed in both CD4 and CD8 compartments.

This clonotype was observed at least ten times. The antigen remains unidentified. This TCR was recovered from a man aged 18 to 29 who received the YFV17D yellow fever vaccine. Sequenced here: PBMCs, sampled 15 days after the yellow fever booster vaccination.

The CDR3 sequence is CASSWDTYEQYF. The CDR3 DNA reads as TGTGCCAGCAGCTGGGACACCTACGAGCAGTACTTC. This chain connects TRBV7-2 to TRBJ2-7, with D perhaps TRBD1 (6 bases). The germline gives CDR1 SGHTA, CDR2 FQGNSA. The V end was cut by 4 bases, the J end by 2 bases, with 6 bases between. The CDR3 contains 12 residues.